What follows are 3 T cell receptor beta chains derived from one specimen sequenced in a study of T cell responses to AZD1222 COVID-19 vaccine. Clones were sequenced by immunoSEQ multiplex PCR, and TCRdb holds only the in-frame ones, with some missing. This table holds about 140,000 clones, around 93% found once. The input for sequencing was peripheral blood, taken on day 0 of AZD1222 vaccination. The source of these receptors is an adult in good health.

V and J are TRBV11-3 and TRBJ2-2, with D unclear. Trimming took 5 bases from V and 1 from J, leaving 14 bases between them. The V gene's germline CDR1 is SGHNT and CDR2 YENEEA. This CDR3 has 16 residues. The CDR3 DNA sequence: TGTGCCAGCAGCCCAACCCCGTCCGGGAACACCGGGGAGCTGTTTTTT. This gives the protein CASSPTPSGNTGELFF.

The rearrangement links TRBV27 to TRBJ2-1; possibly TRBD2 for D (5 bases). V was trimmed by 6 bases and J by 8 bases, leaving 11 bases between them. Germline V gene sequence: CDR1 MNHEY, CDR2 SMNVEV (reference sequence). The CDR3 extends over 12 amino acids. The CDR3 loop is CASRTPRDEQFF. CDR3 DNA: TGTGCCAGCAGGACACCGCGGGATGAGCAGTTCTTC.

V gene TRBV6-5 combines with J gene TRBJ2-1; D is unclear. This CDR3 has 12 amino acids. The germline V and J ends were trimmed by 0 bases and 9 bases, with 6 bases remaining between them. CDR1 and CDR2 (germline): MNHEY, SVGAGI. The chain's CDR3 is CASSYSNREQFF. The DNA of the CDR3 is TGTGCCAGCAGTTACTCGAACCGTGAGCAGTTCTTC.